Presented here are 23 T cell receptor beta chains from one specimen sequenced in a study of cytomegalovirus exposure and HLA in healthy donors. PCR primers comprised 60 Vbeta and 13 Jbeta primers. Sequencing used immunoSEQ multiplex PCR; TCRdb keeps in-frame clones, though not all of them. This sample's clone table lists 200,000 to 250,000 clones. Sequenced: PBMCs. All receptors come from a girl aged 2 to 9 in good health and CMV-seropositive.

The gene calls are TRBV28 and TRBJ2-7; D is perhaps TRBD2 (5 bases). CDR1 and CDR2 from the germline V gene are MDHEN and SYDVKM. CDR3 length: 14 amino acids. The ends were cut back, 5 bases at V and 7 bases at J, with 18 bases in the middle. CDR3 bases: TGTGCCAGCAGTCCCGGACTGCCTCCCTGGGAGCAGTACTTC. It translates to CASSPGLPPWEQYF.

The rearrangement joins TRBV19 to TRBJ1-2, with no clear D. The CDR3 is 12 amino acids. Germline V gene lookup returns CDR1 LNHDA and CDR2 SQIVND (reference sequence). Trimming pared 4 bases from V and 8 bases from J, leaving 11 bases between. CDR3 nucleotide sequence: TGTGCCAGTAGTAACGGTGTGGTCGGCTACACCTTC. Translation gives CASSNGVVGYTF. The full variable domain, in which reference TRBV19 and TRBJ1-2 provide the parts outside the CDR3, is DGGITQSPKYLFRKEGQNVTLSCEQNLNHDAMYWYRQDPGQGLRLIYYSQIVNDFQKGDIAEGYSVSREKKESFPLTVTSAQKNPTAFYLCASSNGVVGYTFGSGTRLTVV.

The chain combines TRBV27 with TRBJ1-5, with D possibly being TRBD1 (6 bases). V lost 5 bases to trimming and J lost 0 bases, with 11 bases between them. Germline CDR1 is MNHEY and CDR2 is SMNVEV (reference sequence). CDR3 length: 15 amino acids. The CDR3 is CASSPQGSSNQPQHF. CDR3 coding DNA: TGTGCCAGCAGTCCTCAGGGGTCTAGCAATCAGCCCCAGCATTTT.

CDR3 in amino acids: CASSQDSPAGVDNEQFF. CDR3 DNA sequence: TGCGCCAGCAGCCAAGACTCCCCAGCGGGAGTGGACAATGAGCAGTTCTTC. This chain connects TRBV4-1 to TRBJ2-1, with TRBD2 identical over 8 bases. Per germline, CDR1 MGHRA and CDR2 YSYEKL. This CDR3 is 17 amino acids long. V trimming: 0 bases; J trimming: 5 bases; junction bases outside the gene matches: 9.

The CDR3, as DNA: TGCGCCAGCAGGCTGAGAGGGAACACCGGGGAGCTGTTTTTT. This sequence encodes CASRLRGNTGELFF. This chain joins TRBV5-1 and TRBJ2-2; no firm D call. The CDR3 runs 14 residues. CDR1 is SGHRS, CDR2 YFSETQ, per germline. Trimming took 5 bases from V and 1 from J, leaving 9 bases between them. Full variable domain (missing parts from reference TRBV5-1 and TRBJ2-2): KAGVTQTPRYLIKTRGQQVTLSCSPISGHRSVSWYQQTPGQGLQFLFEYFSETQRNKGNFPGRFSGRQFSNSRSEMNVSTLELGDSALYLCASRLRGNTGELFFGEGSRLTVL.

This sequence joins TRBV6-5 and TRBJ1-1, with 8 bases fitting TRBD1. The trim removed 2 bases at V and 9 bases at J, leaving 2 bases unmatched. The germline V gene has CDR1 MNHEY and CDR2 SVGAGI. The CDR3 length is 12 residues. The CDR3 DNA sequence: TGTGCCAGCAGTTACGGGACAGGAAAAGCTTTCTTT. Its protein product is CASSYGTGKAFF.

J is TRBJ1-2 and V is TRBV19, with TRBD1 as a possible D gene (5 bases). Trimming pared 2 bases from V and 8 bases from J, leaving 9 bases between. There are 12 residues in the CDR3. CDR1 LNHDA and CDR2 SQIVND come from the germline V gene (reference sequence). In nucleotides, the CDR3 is TGTGCCAGTAGTATACAGGGAGGAGGCTACACCTTC. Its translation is CASSIQGGGYTF.

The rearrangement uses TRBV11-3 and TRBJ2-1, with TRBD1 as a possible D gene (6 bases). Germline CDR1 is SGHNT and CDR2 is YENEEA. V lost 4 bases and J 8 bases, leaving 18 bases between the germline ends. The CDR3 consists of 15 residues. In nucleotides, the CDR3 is TGTGCCAGCAGCTCAACCCGGGACATACCATATGAGCAGTTCTTC. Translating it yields CASSSTRDIPYEQFF.

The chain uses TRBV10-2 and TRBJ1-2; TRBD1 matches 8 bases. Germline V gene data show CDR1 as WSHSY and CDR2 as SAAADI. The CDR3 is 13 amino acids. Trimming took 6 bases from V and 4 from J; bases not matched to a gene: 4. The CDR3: CASRPTGGYGYTF. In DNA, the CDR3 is TGCGCCAGCAGGCCCACAGGGGGCTATGGCTACACCTTC.

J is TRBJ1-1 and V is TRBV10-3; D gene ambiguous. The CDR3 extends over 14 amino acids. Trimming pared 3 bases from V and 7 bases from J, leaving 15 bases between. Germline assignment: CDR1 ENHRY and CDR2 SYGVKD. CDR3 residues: CAISEEGKLGEAFF. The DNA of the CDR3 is TGTGCCATCAGTGAAGAGGGAAAGTTGGGTGAAGCTTTCTTT.

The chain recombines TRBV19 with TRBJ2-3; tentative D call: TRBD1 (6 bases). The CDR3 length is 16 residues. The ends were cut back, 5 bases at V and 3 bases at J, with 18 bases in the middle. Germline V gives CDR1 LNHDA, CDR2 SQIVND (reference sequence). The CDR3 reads CASSFGGSLGTDTQYF. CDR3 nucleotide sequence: TGTGCCAGTAGTTTTGGGGGCAGCCTAGGGACAGATACGCAGTATTTT. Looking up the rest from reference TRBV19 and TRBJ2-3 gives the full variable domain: DGGITQSPKYLFRKEGQNVTLSCEQNLNHDAMYWYRQDPGQGLRLIYYSQIVNDFQKGDIAEGYSVSREKKESFPLTVTSAQKNPTAFYLCASSFGGSLGTDTQYFGPGTRLTVL.

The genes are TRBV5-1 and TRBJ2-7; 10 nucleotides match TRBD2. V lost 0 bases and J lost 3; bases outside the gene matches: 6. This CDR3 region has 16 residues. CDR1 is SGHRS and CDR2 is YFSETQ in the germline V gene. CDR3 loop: CASSLASIAGGYEQYF. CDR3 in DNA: TGCGCCAGCAGCTTGGCGAGTATAGCGGGGGGCTACGAGCAGTACTTC.

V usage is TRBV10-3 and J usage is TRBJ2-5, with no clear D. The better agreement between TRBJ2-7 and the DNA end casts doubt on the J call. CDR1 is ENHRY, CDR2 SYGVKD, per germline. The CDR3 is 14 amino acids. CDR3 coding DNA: TGTGCCATCGCCCTCGCGCAGGCAACCTACGAGCAGTACTTC. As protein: CAIALAQATYEQYF.

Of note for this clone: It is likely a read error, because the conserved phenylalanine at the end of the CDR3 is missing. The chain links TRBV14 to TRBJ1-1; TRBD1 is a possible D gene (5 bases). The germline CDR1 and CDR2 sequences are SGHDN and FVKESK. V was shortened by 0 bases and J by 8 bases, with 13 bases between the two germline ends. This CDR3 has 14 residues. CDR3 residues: CASSQDIGTLEAFL. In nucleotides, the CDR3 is TGTGCCAGCAGCCAAGACATCGGGACTCTCGAAGCTTTCCTT.

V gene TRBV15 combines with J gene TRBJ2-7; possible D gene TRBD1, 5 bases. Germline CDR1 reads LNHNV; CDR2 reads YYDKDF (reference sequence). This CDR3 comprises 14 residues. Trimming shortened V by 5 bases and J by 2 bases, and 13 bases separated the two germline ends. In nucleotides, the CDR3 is TGTGCCACCAGCCCATGGACACGACCCTACGAGCAGTACTTC. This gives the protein CATSPWTRPYEQYF.

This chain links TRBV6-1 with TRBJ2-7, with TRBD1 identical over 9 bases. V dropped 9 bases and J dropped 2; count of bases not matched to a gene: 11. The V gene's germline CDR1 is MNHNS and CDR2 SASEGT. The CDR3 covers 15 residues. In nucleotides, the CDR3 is TGTGCCAGTACAACGATCGGGACAGGGCCCTACGAGCAGTACTTC. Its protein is CASTTIGTGPYEQYF.

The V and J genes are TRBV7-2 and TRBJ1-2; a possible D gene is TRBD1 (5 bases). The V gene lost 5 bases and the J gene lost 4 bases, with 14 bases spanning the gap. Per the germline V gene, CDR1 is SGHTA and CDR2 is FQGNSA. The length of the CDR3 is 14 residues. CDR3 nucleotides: TGTGCCAGCAGCGGCGGGGGGAGTACCTATGGCTACACCTTC. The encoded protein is CASSGGGSTYGYTF. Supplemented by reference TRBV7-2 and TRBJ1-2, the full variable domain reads GAGVSQSPSNKVTEKGKDVELRCDPISGHTALYWYRQSLGQGLEFLIYFQGNSAPDKSGLPSDRFSAERTGGSVSTLTIQRTQQEDSAVYLCASSGGGSTYGYTFGSGTRLTVV.

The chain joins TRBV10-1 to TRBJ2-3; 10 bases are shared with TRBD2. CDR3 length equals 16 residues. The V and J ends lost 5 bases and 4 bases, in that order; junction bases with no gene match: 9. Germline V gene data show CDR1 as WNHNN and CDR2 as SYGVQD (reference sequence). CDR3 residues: CASSPTLAGEADTQYF. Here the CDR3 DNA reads TGCGCCAGCAGTCCGACGCTAGCGGGAGAGGCAGATACGCAGTATTTT.

The CDR3 bases are TGTGCCAGCAGTTCGAAACTAGCGGGAGGGCCTCGGACCGGGGAGCTGTTTTTT. It is translated as CASSSKLAGGPRTGELFF. The V and J genes are TRBV28 and TRBJ2-2, with 13 bases fitting TRBD2. The CDR3 sequence is 18 residues long. Germline lookup yields CDR1 MDHEN and CDR2 SYDVKM. V trimming: 4 bases; J trimming: 5 bases; junction bases outside the gene matches: 10.

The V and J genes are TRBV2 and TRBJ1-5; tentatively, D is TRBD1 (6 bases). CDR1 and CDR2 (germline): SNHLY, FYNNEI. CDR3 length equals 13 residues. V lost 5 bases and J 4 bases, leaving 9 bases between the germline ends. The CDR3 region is CASSQDRNQPQHF. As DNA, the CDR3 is TGTGCCAGCAGTCAAGACAGGAATCAGCCCCAGCATTTT.

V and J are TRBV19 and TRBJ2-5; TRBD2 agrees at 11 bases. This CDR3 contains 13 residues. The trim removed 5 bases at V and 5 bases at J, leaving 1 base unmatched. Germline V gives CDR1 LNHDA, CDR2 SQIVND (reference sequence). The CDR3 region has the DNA TGTGCCAGTAGTGTAGCGGGAGGGGAGACCCAGTACTTC. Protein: CASSVAGGETQYF.

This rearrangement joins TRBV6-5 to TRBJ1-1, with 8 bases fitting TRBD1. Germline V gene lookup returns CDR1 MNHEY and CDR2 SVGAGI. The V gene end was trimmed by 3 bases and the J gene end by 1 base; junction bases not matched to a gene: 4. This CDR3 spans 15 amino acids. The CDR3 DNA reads TGTGCCAGCAGTTATCAGGGGGCACCGAACACTGAAGCTTTCTTT. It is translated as CASSYQGAPNTEAFF.

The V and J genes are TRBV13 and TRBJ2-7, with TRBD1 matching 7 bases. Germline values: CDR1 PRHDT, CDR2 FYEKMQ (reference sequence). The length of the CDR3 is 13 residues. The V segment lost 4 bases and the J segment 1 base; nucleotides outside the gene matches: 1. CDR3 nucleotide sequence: TGTGCCAGCAGCTCGGACAGGTCCTACGAGCAGTACTTC. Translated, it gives CASSSDRSYEQYF.